These 25 T cell receptor beta chains share one sample of origin, sequenced in a study of T cells after yellow fever vaccination. TCRdb reprocessed the 5' RACE reads with MiXCR, giving one entry per CDR3 protein. The sample records roughly 30,000 distinct CDR3 sequences, 6.3% being singletons. Specimen: PBMCs, either bulk or a sorted T-cell subset (CD4+, CD8+, memory, or dextramer-sorted; not recorded which), collected on the day of the yellow fever booster vaccination. The receptor set was obtained from a man younger than 40 who received the YFV17D yellow fever vaccine.

The CDR3 here is CASGPGRQGGTGELFF. The CDR3 DNA is TGTGCCAGCGGCCCTGGGAGGCAGGGCGGCACCGGGGAGCTGTTTTTT. This chain joins TRBV4-2 and TRBJ2-2, with D perhaps TRBD2 (6 bases). Germline CDR1 is LGHNA and CDR2 is YNFKEQ. V was cut by 8 bases and J by 4 bases, with 20 bases left in between. CDR3 length equals 16 residues.

Only a few counts were recorded for this clonotype. At one end, the junction sequence differs from germline, possibly due to a read error. The rearrangement joins TRBV18 to TRBJ2-5; D unresolved. Germline lookup yields CDR1 KGHSH and CDR2 LQKENI. There are 13 residues in the CDR3. CDR3 protein: CATSIRAKETQYF. In DNA, the CDR3 is TGTGCCACCTCAATCCGAGCTAAGGAGACCCAGTACTTC.

This clonotype was found many times. The rearrangement uses TRBV28 and TRBJ1-6; D remains ambiguous. Germline V gives CDR1 MDHEN, CDR2 SYDVKM. CDR3 size: 10 residues. Between the trimmed V and J ends, which lost 5 bases and 14 bases, there was a span of 7 bases. The CDR3 spells CASSTHTLHF. CDR3 coding DNA: TGTGCCAGCAGTACCCACACCCTCCACTTT.

This clonotype was counted many times. The chain links TRBV7-3 to TRBJ2-5; D possibly corresponds to TRBD1 (5 bases). V was trimmed by 3 bases and J by 3 bases, leaving 8 bases between them. In germline, CDR1 is SGHTA, CDR2 FQGTGA. The CDR3 length is 13 residues. CDR3 in amino acids: CASSLRREETQYF. The CDR3 DNA reads as TGTGCCAGCAGCTTGCGCAGGGAAGAGACCCAGTACTTC.

The V gene is TRBV24-1, the J gene TRBJ2-3; D remains ambiguous. Germline-derived CDR1 and CDR2 are KGHDR and SFDVKD. The CDR3 is 16 residues long. This chain's CDR3 is CGASDLRFASTDTQYF. As DNA, the CDR3 is TGTGGGGCCAGTGATTTAAGGTTCGCTAGCACAGATACGCAGTATTTT.

There are many counts of this clonotype. The V gene is TRBV11-3, the J gene TRBJ2-2, with 7 nucleotides matching TRBD2. The V gene's germline CDR1 is SGHNT and CDR2 YENEEA. CDR3 length: 16 residues. After removal of 1 base from V and 4 bases from J, the junction contained 6 bases not matched to a gene. CDR3 sequence (DNA): TGTGCCAGCAGCTTAGGTAGCGGGTCCCCCACCGGGGAGCTGTTTTTT. Its protein is CASSLGSGSPTGELFF.

Ten or more counts support this clonotype. The gene calls are TRBV24-1 and TRBJ2-1; 7 nucleotides align to TRBD2. The CDR3 covers 14 residues. Germline V gene data show CDR1 as KGHDR and CDR2 as SFDVKD. After removal of 10 bases from V and 0 bases from J, the junction contained 5 bases not matched to a gene. The CDR3 coding sequence is TGTGCCACGTCTAGCGGAGGCTCCTACAATGAGCAGTTCTTC. Translation: CATSSGGSYNEQFF.

This clonotype was seen repeatedly, ten times or more. The chain has TRBV30 and TRBJ1-3; D gene unclear. Between the trimmed V and J ends, which lost 0 bases and 0 bases, there was a span of 12 bases. Germline lookup yields CDR1 GTSNPN and CDR2 SVGIG (reference sequence). The CDR3 length is 16 residues. CDR3 nucleotide sequence: TGTGCCTGGAGTGTATCTTTGCTCAGCTCTGGAAACACCATATATTTT. Its protein is CAWSVSLLSSGNTIYF.

V gene TRBV20-1 combines with J gene TRBJ2-7; D is unclear. The V gene's germline CDR1 is DFQATT and CDR2 SNEGSKA (reference sequence). V gave up 6 bases and J gave up 1 base, with 13 bases separating them. CDR3 length: 13 residues. CDR3 protein: CSASHPQSYEQYF. In DNA form, the CDR3 reads TGCAGTGCCTCTCATCCGCAATCCTACGAGCAGTACTTC.

In its sample, this clonotype was seen many times. The rearrangement uses TRBV7-9 and TRBJ1-1, with TRBD1 matching over 9 bases. The CDR3 totals 14 residues. CDR1 SEHNR and CDR2 FQNEAQ come from the germline V gene (reference sequence). Unmatched junction bases numbered 5, after V lost 5 bases and J lost 4 bases. The CDR3 region has the DNA TGTGCCAGCAGCCCAGTGACAGGGGGCACTGAAGCTTTCTTT. Its protein is CASSPVTGGTEAFF.

This clonotype was observed a few times. The chain is built from TRBV9 and TRBJ2-7; TRBD2 aligns across 8 bases. V shed 2 bases and J 5 bases; nucleotides not matched to a gene: 9. The CDR3 contains 15 residues. CDR1 is SGDLS, CDR2 YYNGEE, per germline. CDR3 sequence (DNA): TGTGCCAGCAGCGTCTCGGGAGGGCCACTCCACGAGCAGTACTTC. Its protein product is CASSVSGGPLHEQYF.

The chain is built from TRBV20-1 and TRBJ2-5; D might be TRBD1 (5 bases). Trimming shortened V by 7 bases and J by 1 base, and 13 bases separated the two germline ends. This CDR3 region has 13 residues. Germline V gene lookup returns CDR1 DFQATT and CDR2 SNEGSKA (reference sequence). The CDR3 DNA sequence: TGCAGTGTAAGCAGGGTCCTCCAAGAGACCCAGTACTTC. Its protein product is CSVSRVLQETQYF.

This clonotype was picked up many times. The rearrangement uses TRBV29-1 and TRBJ2-7; 9 bases map to TRBD1. Germline-derived CDR1 and CDR2 are SQVTM and ANQGSEA. The V gene end was trimmed by 8 bases and the J gene end by 1 base; junction bases not matched to a gene: 12. This CDR3 is built from 15 residues. CDR3 loop: CSILRTGVGSYEQYF. CDR3 sequence (DNA): TGCAGCATCCTGAGGACAGGGGTAGGTTCCTACGAGCAGTACTTC.

This clonotype ranks as medium-sized (0.01 to 0.1%). The gene calls are TRBV12-3 or TRBV12-4 and TRBJ2-5; D is unresolved. V was cut by 7 bases and J by 5 bases, with 8 bases left in between. This CDR3 region has 11 residues. CDR3 sequence: CASTLGETQYF. CDR3 sequence (DNA): TGTGCCAGCACCCTCGGGGAGACCCAGTACTTC.

This clonotype was observed many times. The V gene is TRBV5-1, the J gene TRBJ2-2; D ambiguous. Per the germline V gene, CDR1 is SGHRS and CDR2 is YFSETQ. The ends were cut back, 0 bases at V and 5 bases at J, with 8 bases in the middle. The CDR3 loop spans 14 amino acids. The CDR3 DNA reads TGCGCCAGCAGCTTGGTCCAAGGGACCGGGGAGCTGTTTTTT. This gives the protein CASSLVQGTGELFF.

This rearrangement joins TRBV15 to TRBJ2-7; D possibly matches TRBD1 or TRBD2 (6 bases each). V dropped 0 bases and J dropped 2 bases, with 8 bases sitting between them. The CDR3 consists of 14 residues. Germline V lookup: CDR1 LNHNV, CDR2 YYDKDF (reference sequence). For the CDR3, the DNA is TGTGCCACCAGCAGAGATCGGGGGCCCTACGAGCAGTACTTC. This codes for CATSRDRGPYEQYF.

This clonotype is labeled hyperexpanded. The chain employs TRBV7-9 and TRBJ1-4; D call uncertain. Germline V gene lookup returns CDR1 SEHNR and CDR2 FQNEAQ (reference sequence). With 5 bases removed from V and 6 bases from J, the gap between germline ends came to 13 bases. The CDR3 covers 14 residues. CDR3 sequence reads: CASSKRREDEKLFF. The CDR3 coding sequence is TGTGCCAGCAGCAAGCGGAGGGAGGATGAAAAACTGTTTTTT.

This clonotype appeared many times. The J gene is TRBJ2-5, the V gene TRBV5-1, with 12 bases fitting TRBD2. This CDR3 contains 16 residues. V gave up 4 bases and J gave up 5 bases; unmatched junction bases: 9. Germline CDR1 SGHRS, CDR2 YFSETQ. The DNA for the CDR3 is TGCGCCAGCAGCGTTCGATCTAGCGGGAGGGAGGAGACCCAGTACTTC. Protein sequence: CASSVRSSGREETQYF.

This clonotype was detected only a few times. This rearrangement joins TRBV13 to TRBJ2-7, with 7 bases fitting TRBD2. Trimming took 3 bases from V and 5 from J; bases not matched to a gene: 16. This CDR3 is built from 17 residues. CDR1 is PRHDT, CDR2 FYEKMQ, per germline (reference sequence). In DNA, the CDR3 is TGTGCCAGCAGCTTCGGATTAGGGACTAAGAAACTCAACGAGCAGTACTTC. This gives the protein CASSFGLGTKKLNEQYF.

In this sample, this clonotype turned up a few times. J is TRBJ1-5 and V is TRBV7-9; D gene uncertain. This CDR3 spans 13 amino acids. Trimming pared 0 bases from V and 6 bases from J, leaving 6 bases between. The germline gives CDR1 SEHNR, CDR2 FQNEAQ (reference sequence). CDR3 DNA sequence: TGTGCCAGCAGCTTAGCCCTCTTTCAGCCCCAGCATTTT. Translating it yields CASSLALFQPQHF.

This rearrangement joins TRBV29-1 to TRBJ1-2; no clear D gene. The germline V and J ends were trimmed by 1 base and 8 bases, with 17 bases remaining between them. CDR1 and CDR2 from the germline V gene are SQVTM and ANQGSEA. This CDR3 contains 14 residues. The CDR3 here is CSVEGTYRTEGYTF. DNA of the CDR3: TGCAGCGTTGAAGGGACGTATAGGACTGAAGGCTACACCTTC. The whole variable domain, filled in from reference TRBV29-1 and TRBJ1-2, reads SAVISQKPSRDICQRGTSLTIQCQVDSQVTMMFWYRQQPGQSLTLIATANQGSEATYESGFVIDKFPISRPNLTFSTLTVSNMSPEDSSIYLCSVEGTYRTEGYTFGSGTRLTVV.

This clonotype was seen many times. The gene calls are TRBV6-5 and TRBJ2-7; D call uncertain. V gave up 4 bases and J gave up 4 bases, with 11 bases separating them. From germline, CDR1 is MNHEY and CDR2 SVGAGI. This CDR3 comprises 13 residues. The CDR3 bases are TGTGCCAGCAGTTTCGGGCAGACGTACGAGCAGTACTTC. Its translation: CASSFGQTYEQYF.

In its sample, this clonotype was seen many times. The chain carries TRBV12-3 or TRBV12-4 and TRBJ1-2; TRBD1 matches at 7 bases. The CDR3 runs 14 residues. With 5 bases clipped from V and 0 bases from J, the junction kept 3 bases outside the gene matches. CDR3 sequence reads: CASSAGTANYGYTF. Here the CDR3 DNA reads TGTGCCAGCAGTGCTGGGACAGCTAACTATGGCTACACCTTC.

The J gene is TRBJ1-2, the V gene TRBV19; D call uncertain. Germline lookup yields CDR1 LNHDA and CDR2 SQIVND (reference sequence). Trimming cost V 5 bases and J 1 base, with 8 bases left between them. This CDR3 has 13 residues. CDR3 DNA sequence: TGTGCCAGTAGTTCGCGGGGTAACTATGGCTACACCTTC. Its translation: CASSSRGNYGYTF. Complete variable domain (other parts from reference TRBV19 and TRBJ1-2): DGGITQSPKYLFRKEGQNVTLSCEQNLNHDAMYWYRQDPGQGLRLIYYSQIVNDFQKGDIAEGYSVSREKKESFPLTVTSAQKNPTAFYLCASSSRGNYGYTFGSGTRLTVV.

This clonotype showed up just once. This may be a read error, as it is one base from a much larger clone. The final CDR3 position lacks the conserved phenylalanine or tryptophan, pointing to a likely read error. The chain has TRBV18 and TRBJ1-1; TRBD1 matches 7 bases. CDR3 size: 13 residues. Trimming cost V 2 bases and J 6 bases; bases outside gene matches: 3. CDR1 and CDR2 from the germline V gene are KGHSH and LQKENI. The CDR3 protein is CASSPGQAPEAFI. The CDR3 DNA reads TGTGCCAGCTCACCAGGACAGGCCCCTGAAGCTTTCATT.